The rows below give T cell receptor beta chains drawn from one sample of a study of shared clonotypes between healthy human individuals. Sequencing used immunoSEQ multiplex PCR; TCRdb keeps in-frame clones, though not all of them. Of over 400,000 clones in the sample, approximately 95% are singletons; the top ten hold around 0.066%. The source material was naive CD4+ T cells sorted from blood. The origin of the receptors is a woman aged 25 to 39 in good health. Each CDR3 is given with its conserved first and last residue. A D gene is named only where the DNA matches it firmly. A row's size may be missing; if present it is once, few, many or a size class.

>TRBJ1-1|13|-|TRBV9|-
CASSVALNTEAFF
TGTGCCAGCAGCGTAGCACTGAACACTGAAGCTTTCTTT
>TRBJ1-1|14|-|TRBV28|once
CASSLGAVSTEAFF
TGTGCCAGCAGCCTGGGGGCAGTCAGCACTGAAGCTTTCTTT
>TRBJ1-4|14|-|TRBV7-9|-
CASSYQATNEKLFF
TGTGCCAGCAGCTACCAAGCAACTAATGAAAAACTGTTTTTT
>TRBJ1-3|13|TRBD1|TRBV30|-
CAWGQGAGNTIYF
TGTGCCTGGGGACAGGGAGCTGGAAACACCATATATTTT
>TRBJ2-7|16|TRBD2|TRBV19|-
CASSQTGTSGRDEQYF
TGTGCCAGTAGTCAAACCGGGACTAGCGGGAGAGACGAGCAGTACTTC
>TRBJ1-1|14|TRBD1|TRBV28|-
CASSLGDRNTEAFF
TGTGCCAGCAGTTTAGGGGACAGGAACACTGAAGCTTTCTTT
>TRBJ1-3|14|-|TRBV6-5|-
CASKGLSSGNTIYF
TGTGCCAGCAAAGGGCTGAGCTCTGGAAACACCATATATTTT
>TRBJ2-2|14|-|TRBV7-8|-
CATRTGTNTGELFF
TGTGCCACCAGAACCGGGACGAACACCGGGGAGCTGTTTTTT
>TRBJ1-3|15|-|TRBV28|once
CASSYGRSSGNTIYF
TGTGCCAGCAGTTACGGACGTAGCTCTGGAAACACCATATATTTT
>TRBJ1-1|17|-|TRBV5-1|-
CASSPQPNRDLNTEAFF
TGCGCCAGCAGCCCCCAACCTAACAGAGATCTGAACACTGAAGCTTTCTTT
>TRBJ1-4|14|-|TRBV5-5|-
CASSASATNEKLFF
TGTGCCAGCAGCGCATCGGCAACTAATGAAAAACTGTTTTTT
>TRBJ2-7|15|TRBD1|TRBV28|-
CASSLYGTGAYEQYF
TGTGCCAGCAGTTTATACGGGACAGGGGCCTACGAGCAGTACTTC
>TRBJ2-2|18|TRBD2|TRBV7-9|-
CASSSTWTSGFHTGELFF
TGTGCCAGCAGCTCAACTTGGACTAGCGGTTTTCACACCGGGGAGCTGTTTTTT
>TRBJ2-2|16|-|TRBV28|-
CASSSPGAPGTGELFF
TGTGCCAGCAGTTCACCCGGGGCGCCGGGCACCGGGGAGCTGTTTTTT
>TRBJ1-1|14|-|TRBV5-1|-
CASSFLRENTEAFF
TGCGCCAGCAGCTTTCTTAGAGAAAACACTGAAGCTTTCTTT
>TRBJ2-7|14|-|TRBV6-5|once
CASTSKGSRYEQYF
TGTGCCAGCACCTCTAAAGGGAGCCGCTACGAGCAGTACTTC
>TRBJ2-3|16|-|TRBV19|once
CASSVQLLRDTDTQYF
TGTGCCAGTAGTGTCCAGTTGCTTAGGGACACAGATACGCAGTATTTT
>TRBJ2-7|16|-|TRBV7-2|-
CASSYPAGGVRHEQYF
TGTGCCAGCAGCTACCCTGCGGGTGGGGTCAGGCACGAGCAGTACTTC
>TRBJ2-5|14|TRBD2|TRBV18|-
CASSVRGGLETQYF
TGTGCCAGCTCCGTCCGGGGAGGGCTGGAGACCCAGTACTTC
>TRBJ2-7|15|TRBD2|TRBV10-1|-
CASSEASGGSYEQYF
TGCGCCAGCAGTGAGGCTAGCGGGGGCTCCTACGAGCAGTACTTC
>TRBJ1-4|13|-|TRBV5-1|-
CASGLEGGEKLFF
TGCGCCAGCGGTTTGGAGGGGGGCGAAAAACTGTTTTTT
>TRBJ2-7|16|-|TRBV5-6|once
CASSLGNLARVYEQYF
TGTGCCAGCAGCTTGGGGAATCTAGCTAGGGTTTACGAGCAGTACTTC
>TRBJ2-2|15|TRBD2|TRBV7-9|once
CASYELAGVTGELFF
TGTGCCAGCTACGAACTAGCGGGAGTCACCGGGGAGCTGTTTTTT
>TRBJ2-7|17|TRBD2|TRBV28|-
CASSFRFGTSSGYEQYF
TGTGCCAGCAGTTTCCGCTTTGGGACTAGCTCCGGCTACGAGCAGTACTTC
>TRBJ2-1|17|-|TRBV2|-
CASTGERLGISYNEQFF
TGTGCCAGCACGGGGGAAAGGCTCGGAATTTCCTACAATGAGCAGTTCTTC
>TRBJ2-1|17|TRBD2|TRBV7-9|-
CASSLAWTSGLHNEQFF
TGTGCCAGCAGCTTAGCCTGGACTAGCGGGCTTCACAATGAGCAGTTCTTC
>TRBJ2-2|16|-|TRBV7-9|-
CASRSSGLRNTGELFF
TGTGCCAGCAGGAGCTCCGGACTACGCAACACCGGGGAGCTGTTTTTT
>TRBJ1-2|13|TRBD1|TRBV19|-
CASSVDRDYGYTF
TGTGCCAGTAGTGTGGACAGGGACTATGGCTACACCTTC
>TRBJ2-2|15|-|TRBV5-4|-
CASSQGLADTGELFF
TGTGCCAGCAGCCAGGGGCTAGCGGACACCGGGGAGCTGTTTTTT
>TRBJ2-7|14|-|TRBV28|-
CASSLIGVVYEQYF
TGTGCCAGCAGTTTAATAGGGGTTGTCTACGAGCAGTACTTC
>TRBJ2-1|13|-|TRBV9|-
CASSVGPFREQFF
TGTGCCAGCAGCGTAGGACCTTTTCGCGAGCAGTTCTTC
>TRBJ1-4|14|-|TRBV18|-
CASSPSATNEKLFF
TGTGCCAGCTCACCTTCTGCAACTAATGAAAAACTGTTTTTT
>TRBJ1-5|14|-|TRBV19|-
CASSLATANQPQHF
TGTGCCAGTAGTCTGGCAACTGCCAATCAGCCCCAGCATTTT
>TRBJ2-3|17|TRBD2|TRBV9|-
CASSVEAGASLADTQYF
TGTGCCAGCAGCGTAGAAGCGGGAGCCTCGCTCGCAGATACGCAGTATTTT
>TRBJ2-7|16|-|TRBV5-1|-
CASSLGDIASSYEQYF
TGCGCCAGCAGCTTGGGGGACATTGCGAGCTCCTACGAGCAGTACTTC
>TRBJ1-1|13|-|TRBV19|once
CASSTDVNTEAFF
TGTGCCAGTAGTACCGACGTGAACACTGAAGCTTTCTTT
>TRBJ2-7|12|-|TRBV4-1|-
CASSHLFGEQYF
TGCGCCAGCAGCCACCTCTTCGGCGAGCAGTACTTC
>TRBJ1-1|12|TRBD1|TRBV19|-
CATWTGVGKAFF
TGTGCCACCTGGACAGGGGTGGGTAAGGCTTTCTTT
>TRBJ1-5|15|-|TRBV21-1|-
CASSLPREPDQPQHF
TGTGCCAGCAGCTTACCCCGGGAACCCGATCAGCCCCAGCATTTT
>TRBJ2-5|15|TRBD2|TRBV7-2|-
CASSPGTSVQETQYF
TGTGCCAGCAGCCCCGGGACTAGCGTCCAAGAGACCCAGTACTTC